This TCR beta chain was identified in a study of blood T cells in healthy people across ages. Ranging in age from roughly 6 to 90, the donors were healthy Caucasian individuals from Russia. Next came a second PCR, run for about 7 to 12 cycles, which used a sample-barcoded 5' primer along with a J-beta primer mix. Tags on each cDNA molecule came from a template-switch adaptor with 12 random nucleotides. TCRdb called the 5' RACE reads again in MiXCR, with one record for every CDR3 protein. The sample consists of some 920,000 distinct CDR3 sequences, roughly 50% of them appearing once. There are 14 residues in the CDR3. Germline CDR1 is LGHNA and CDR2 is YNFKEQ. The V end was cut by 0 bases, the J end by 4 bases, with 9 bases between. This clonotype turned up a few times. Its antigen is not known. Whole-study results and caveats: When set beside aged donors, long-lived donors presented more naive CD4+ cells and higher diversity. Researchers said unsorted PBMCs prevented a conclusive naive versus antigen-experienced comparison.

The origin of this receptor is a woman aged 55-69 years in good health. What was sequenced was blood. The V gene is TRBV4-2, the J gene TRBJ2-5; no definite D call. The CDR3 sequence: CASSQDALPETQYF. CDR3 sequence (DNA): TGTGCCAGCAGCCAAGATGCCCTGCCAGAGACCCAGTACTTC.